What follows is one T cell receptor beta chain and its context. Antigen: not known. Data came from immunoSEQ multiplex PCR; TCRdb stores just in-frame clones and leaves some out. The sample holds 2 million to 3 million clones, more than 90% seen once. J was trimmed by 3 bases and V by 0 bases; bases with no gene match: 11. Germline values: CDR1 SGHNT, CDR2 YENEEA. This CDR3 has 18 residues. Researchers partitioned CD4+ cells into CD45RA+ naive and CD45RA-negative memory subsets. These data are taken from a study of shared clonotypes between healthy human individuals. Findings and caveats of the study: Blood was the sole source, and tissue repertoires probably differ.

The chain couples TRBV11-3 to TRBJ1-3, with 7 bases that match TRBD1. The specimen was naive CD4+ T cells sorted from blood. The subset denotes: CD45RA+ positively selected. This TCR was sampled from a man aged 18-30 years in good health. The CDR3 nucleotides read TGTGCCAGCAGCTTAGATCCCACCACGAGGGGGCTTGGAAACACCATATATTTT. It is translated as CASSLDPTTRGLGNTIYF. The full variable domain, completed using reference TRBV11-3 and TRBJ1-3, is EAGVVQSPRYKIIEKKQPVAFWCNPISGHNTLYWYLQNLGQGPELLIRYENEEAVDDSQLPKDRFSAERLKGVDSTLKIQPAELGDSAVYLCASSLDPTTRGLGNTIYFGEGSWLTVV.